The 30 T cell receptor beta chains presented below share a single source sample, sequenced in a study of OX40 agonist ivuxolimab in advanced cancers. TCRdb keeps only in-frame clones here, not all; method: immunoSEQ multiplex PCR. The sample has 30,000 to 40,000 clones, roughly 80% seen once. The sequenced sample was CD4+ or CD8+ T cells sorted from blood, obtained in a trial of the OX40 agonist ivuxolimab. The receptors here all came from an adult with an advanced solid tumor such as melanoma, head and neck, liver or kidney cancer.

This clone was picked up a small number of times. The J gene is TRBJ2-7, the V gene TRBV27; TRBD1 might be the D (6 bases). The CDR3 loop spans 12 amino acids. The V gene's germline CDR1 is MNHEY and CDR2 SMNVEV (reference sequence). Trimming took 1 base from V and 7 from J, leaving 8 bases between them. DNA of the CDR3: TGTGCCAGCAGTTTATATGGGACAGAGCAGTACTTC. It is translated as CASSLYGTEQYF.

This clone was seen once. This sequence joins TRBV15 and TRBJ2-1, with D possibly matching TRBD2 (6 bases). The ends were cut back, 0 bases at V and 1 base at J, with 13 bases in the middle. CDR1 is LNHNV and CDR2 is YYDKDF in the germline V gene (reference sequence). The CDR3 covers 17 residues. The CDR3 nucleotides are TGTGCCACCAGCAGAGACCGTGGACTAATGTCCTACAATGAGCAGTTCTTC. It specifies CATSRDRGLMSYNEQFF.

The rearrangement links TRBV27 to TRBJ1-5; D gene ambiguous. Germline CDR1 reads MNHEY; CDR2 reads SMNVEV (reference sequence). V lost 6 bases to trimming and J lost 0 bases, with 9 bases between them. This CDR3 has 14 residues. The CDR3 coding sequence is TGTGCCAGCAGCCTCTGGGTTAGCAATCAGCCCCAGCATTTT. Its protein product is CASSLWVSNQPQHF.

The chain joins TRBV19 to TRBJ2-1, with 7 bases aligning to TRBD1. V shed 3 bases and J 4 bases; nucleotides not matched to a gene: 6. Per germline, CDR1 LNHDA and CDR2 SQIVND (reference sequence). The length of the CDR3 is 15 residues. In DNA, the CDR3 is TGTGCCAGTAGTATTATGGGACAGACTTACAATGAGCAGTTCTTC. Protein sequence: CASSIMGQTYNEQFF.

This clone is a singleton in its sample. The chain has TRBV7-9 and TRBJ1-1, with D unclear. V was cut by 6 bases and J by 1 base, with 9 bases left in between. Germline lookup yields CDR1 SEHNR and CDR2 FQNEAQ (reference sequence). The CDR3 loop spans 13 amino acids. The CDR3 DNA reads TGTGCCAGCAGATTCTCCGGGAACACTGAAGCTTTCTTT. Protein product: CASRFSGNTEAFF.

V is TRBV25-1 and J is TRBJ2-5, with 7 bases that match TRBD2. The CDR3 length is 14 residues. Germline lookup yields CDR1 MGHDK and CDR2 SYGVNS. V shed 2 bases, J shed 2 bases, and the junction held 2 bases outside the gene matches. The CDR3 nucleotides are TGTGCCAGCAGTGAACCGGGACTACAAGAGACCCAGTACTTC. Its protein is CASSEPGLQETQYF.

This chain joins TRBV15 and TRBJ2-6; the match to TRBD2 covers 12 bases. Germline CDR1 and CDR2: LNHNV and YYDKDF (reference sequence). This CDR3 comprises 19 residues. The ends lost 8 bases at V and 0 bases at J; junction bases unmatched: 11. For the CDR3, the DNA is TGTGCCACCCAGGGGACTAGCGGGTTTCCTAGCTCTGGGGCCAACGTCCTGACTTTC. This encodes CATQGTSGFPSSGANVLTF.

This chain links TRBV4-1 with TRBJ2-5; D might be TRBD2 (5 bases). CDR1 is MGHRA, CDR2 YSYEKL, per germline. CDR3 length: 13 amino acids. The V gene lost 0 bases and the J gene lost 5 bases, with 7 bases spanning the gap. CDR3 coding DNA: TGCGCCAGCAGCCAAGATGCGGGCGAGACCCAGTACTTC. Translated: CASSQDAGETQYF.

The chain links TRBV11-2 to TRBJ1-1, with TRBD1 identical over 7 bases. The CDR3 runs to 14 residues. Trimming removed 4 bases from V and 4 bases from J; junction bases left unmatched: 6. CDR1 and CDR2 (germline): SGHAT, FQNNGV. The CDR3 reads CASSWTGLSTEAFF. The DNA for the CDR3 is TGTGCCAGCAGCTGGACAGGTCTGTCCACTGAAGCTTTCTTT. Variable domain in full (rest from reference TRBV11-2 and TRBJ1-1): EAGVAQSPRYKIIEKRQSVAFWCNPISGHATLYWYQQILGQGPKLLIQFQNNGVVDDSQLPKDRFSAERLKGVDSTLKIQPAKLEDSAVYLCASSWTGLSTEAFFGQGTRLTVV.

The CDR3 loop is CASSQTTRGPDTQYF. The CDR3 region has the DNA TGCGCCAGCAGCCAAACGACCAGGGGGCCAGATACGCAGTATTTT. The chain is built from TRBV4-3 and TRBJ2-3; 8 bases agree with TRBD1. V shed 2 bases and J 4 bases; nucleotides not matched to a gene: 5. This CDR3 comprises 15 residues. Germline V gives CDR1 LGHNA, CDR2 YSLEER.

This clone appeared a few times. The chain uses TRBV7-8 and TRBJ1-5, with a possible D match to TRBD1 (5 bases). This CDR3 has 16 amino acids. The V gene lost 1 base and the J gene lost 2 bases, with 12 bases spanning the gap. Germline CDR1 and CDR2: SGHVS and FQNEAQ. In DNA, the CDR3 is TGTGCCAGCAGCTTAGTGGGCAGGGAAGGCAATCAGCCCCAGCATTTT. Protein product: CASSLVGREGNQPQHF.

This clone appeared a few times. The CDR3 region has the DNA TGTGCCAGCAGCACTGGACAGTTTGGCTACACCTTC. This codes for CASSTGQFGYTF. V and J are TRBV7-6 and TRBJ1-2, with a weak D call TRBD1 (6 bases). The germline V and J ends were trimmed by 5 bases and 7 bases, with 11 bases remaining between them. CDR3 length: 12 amino acids. Germline assignment: CDR1 SGHVS and CDR2 FNYEAQ.

The chain employs TRBV7-7 and TRBJ1-1, with D unresolved. Per the germline V gene, CDR1 is SSHAT and CDR2 is FNYEAQ (reference sequence). Trimming cost V 1 base and J 1 base, with 13 bases left between them. There are 16 residues in the CDR3. The DNA of the CDR3 is TGTGCCAGCAGCTTAGGAGAGGGAGGCCGGAACACTGAAGCTTTCTTT. Translated, it gives CASSLGEGGRNTEAFF.

The chain couples TRBV2 to TRBJ2-7, with 8 bases lining up with TRBD2. The trim removed 11 bases at V and 6 bases at J, leaving 12 bases unmatched. The germline CDR1 and CDR2 sequences are SNHLY and FYNNEI. There are 13 residues in the CDR3. The CDR3 loop reads CALHGRVNGEQYF. The CDR3 coding sequence is TGTGCCCTACACGGGAGGGTAAATGGCGAGCAGTACTTC.

V and J are TRBV28 and TRBJ1-5; 7 nucleotides align to TRBD1. The CDR3 contains 14 residues. CDR1 and CDR2 from the germline V gene are MDHEN and SYDVKM. The V and J ends lost 7 bases and 7 bases, in that order; junction bases with no gene match: 10. The CDR3 coding sequence is TGTGCCAGCATTCAGACAGGGTTTGGCCAGCCCCAGCATTTT. Translating it yields CASIQTGFGQPQHF.

The chain links TRBV30 to TRBJ2-2; TRBD2 aligns across 8 bases. V shed 5 bases, J shed 5 bases, and the junction held 4 bases outside the gene matches. The CDR3 spans 13 residues. Per the germline V gene, CDR1 is GTSNPN and CDR2 is SVGIG (reference sequence). DNA of the CDR3: TGTGCCTGGGGCGGGGGGCGGACCGGGGAGCTGTTTTTT. Translation gives CAWGGGRTGELFF.

This chain connects TRBV29-1 to TRBJ1-4; D ambiguous. CDR1 and CDR2 (germline): SQVTM, ANQGSEA. Trimming removed 0 bases at V and 8 bases at J, with 4 bases between. The CDR3 is made up of 11 amino acids. The CDR3: CSVEDLEKLFF. The CDR3 nucleotides are TGCAGCGTTGAAGACTTAGAAAAACTGTTTTTT.

The V and J genes are TRBV29-1 and TRBJ1-1; D call uncertain. Trimming took off 5 bases at V and 1 base at J, with 2 bases between the two ends. This CDR3 has 10 amino acids. Germline CDR1 SQVTM, CDR2 ANQGSEA. The CDR3 reads CSVQNTEAFF. The CDR3 DNA reads TGCAGCGTTCAGAACACTGAAGCTTTCTTT.

The J gene is TRBJ2-7, the V gene TRBV5-1; D remains ambiguous. Germline values: CDR1 SGHRS, CDR2 YFSETQ. Trimming removed 0 bases at V and 6 bases at J, with 4 bases between. The CDR3 runs to 11 residues. For the CDR3, the DNA is TGCGCCAGCAGCTTGGACGGCGAGCAGTACTTC. Residues: CASSLDGEQYF.

The chain carries TRBV11-3 and TRBJ2-1; 8 positions agree with TRBD2. The germline V gene has CDR1 SGHNT and CDR2 YENEEA. The CDR3 loop spans 16 amino acids. The V and J ends lost 0 bases and 3 bases, in that order; junction bases with no gene match: 4. This chain's CDR3 is CASSLEGLAGYNEQFF. The CDR3, as DNA: TGTGCCAGCAGCTTAGAGGGGCTAGCGGGCTACAATGAGCAGTTCTTC.

The chain recombines TRBV14 with TRBJ1-1; D is perhaps TRBD1 (6 bases). The V end was cut by 5 bases, the J end by 5 bases, with 18 bases between. Germline V CDR1 and CDR2: SGHDN, FVKESK. The length of the CDR3 is 15 residues. CDR3 DNA sequence: TGTGCCAGCAGCGGAGGGGACACGGCCCTGACTGAAGCTTTCTTT. Its translation: CASSGGDTALTEAFF.

The CDR3: CASSLETSPLHF. DNA of the CDR3: TGTGCCAGCAGCTTAGAAACTTCACCCCTCCACTTT. This chain links TRBV13 with TRBJ1-6; D unclear. V dropped 1 base and J dropped 9 bases, with 4 bases sitting between them. The CDR3 extends over 12 amino acids. Germline values: CDR1 PRHDT, CDR2 FYEKMQ (reference sequence).

This clone was seen only a few times. This chain links TRBV10-3 with TRBJ1-6; no clear D. The ends were cut back, 2 bases at V and 7 bases at J, with 6 bases in the middle. The CDR3 has 13 residues. Per the germline V gene, CDR1 is ENHRY and CDR2 is SYGVKD. CDR3 residues: CAISEDVNSPLHF. The DNA for the CDR3 is TGTGCCATCAGTGAGGACGTGAATTCACCCCTCCACTTT.

The chain employs TRBV7-2 and TRBJ2-5, with 14 bases that match TRBD2. V gave up 2 bases and J gave up 2 bases; unmatched junction bases: 7. CDR1 is SGHTA and CDR2 is FQGNSA in the germline V gene. The CDR3 contains 18 residues. This CDR3 is CASSLIGRLAGGQETQYF. The CDR3 nucleotides are TGTGCCAGCAGCTTAATCGGGAGACTAGCGGGGGGGCAAGAGACCCAGTACTTC.

J is TRBJ2-7 and V is TRBV5-6; D not resolved. The CDR3 sequence is 12 residues long. Trimming took 1 base from V and 6 from J, leaving 8 bases between them. Germline V gives CDR1 SGHDT, CDR2 YYEEEE. The CDR3 is CASSLSSSEQYF. CDR3 in DNA: TGTGCCAGCAGCTTGTCCTCCAGCGAGCAGTACTTC.

This chain links TRBV29-1 with TRBJ2-3; tentatively, D is TRBD1 or TRBD2 (6 bases each). CDR1 is SQVTM, CDR2 ANQGSEA, per germline. The CDR3 runs 15 residues. The V end lost 6 bases, the J end lost 6 bases, and 22 bases lay between the germline ends. CDR3 DNA sequence: TGCAGCGTCAAAGACTCGGGGGCGATTTTTGATACGCAGTATTTT. Amino acids: CSVKDSGAIFDTQYF.

The J gene is TRBJ2-7, the V gene TRBV6-1; D unresolved. The V end was cut by 5 bases, the J end by 3 bases, with 11 bases between. Germline CDR1 is MNHNS and CDR2 is SASEGT. The CDR3 contains 13 residues. CDR3 sequence (DNA): TGTGCCAGCAGTTATTCGAACAGCTACGAGCAGTACTTC. It yields the protein CASSYSNSYEQYF.

The rearrangement links TRBV9 to TRBJ2-3; D gene unclear. The germline V gene encodes CDR1 SGDLS and CDR2 YYNGEE. V lost 4 bases and J 0 bases, leaving 18 bases between the germline ends. The CDR3 sequence is 17 residues long. The CDR3 reads CASSYQPRTSSTDTQYF. The CDR3 DNA follows: TGTGCCAGCAGCTACCAACCCCGCACCTCTAGCACAGATACGCAGTATTTT.

The rearrangement uses TRBV27 and TRBJ1-4, with no clear D. The V and J ends lost 4 bases and 3 bases respectively, with 9 bases between them. This CDR3 comprises 14 residues. Per germline, CDR1 MNHEY and CDR2 SMNVEV (reference sequence). As DNA, the CDR3 is TGTGCCAGCAGTTCAATTATGGCTAATGAAAAACTGTTTTTT. This sequence encodes CASSSIMANEKLFF.

The chain joins TRBV10-2 to TRBJ1-1, with 8 bases lining up with TRBD1. J was trimmed by 0 bases and V by 6 bases; bases with no gene match: 9. The CDR3 length is 16 residues. Per the germline V gene, CDR1 is WSHSY and CDR2 is SAAADI. In DNA, the CDR3 is TGCGCCAGCAGGGTAACAGGGGGGGACATGAACACTGAAGCTTTCTTT. Protein: CASRVTGGDMNTEAFF.